Below are 26 T cell receptor beta chains sequenced from a single sample in a study of PD-L1 blockade in urothelial cancer. Using immunoSEQ multiplex PCR, the repertoire was profiled, and TCRdb retains in-frame clones only, with some absent. The sample lists about 22,000 clones, around 91% occurring once. The source material was PBMCs, sampled around atezolizumab (anti-PD-L1) treatment. The receptors here all came from a woman in her sixties with urothelial cancer.

This clone was counted once. CDR3 DNA: TGTGCCAGCAGCTTAAAACTAGCGGCTAGCACAGATACGCAGTATTTT. Protein sequence: CASSLKLAASTDTQYF. The chain recombines TRBV13 with TRBJ2-3; 8 nucleotides align to TRBD2. Germline V gives CDR1 PRHDT, CDR2 FYEKMQ (reference sequence). The CDR3 has 16 amino acids. V shed 2 bases and J 0 bases; nucleotides not matched to a gene: 4.

The V and J genes are TRBV20-1 and TRBJ2-5, with D possibly matching TRBD1 (5 bases). CDR1 is DFQATT and CDR2 is SNEGSKA in the germline V gene (reference sequence). CDR3 length: 10 residues. V was shortened by 5 bases and J by 10 bases, with 11 bases between the two germline ends. The CDR3 loop reads CSAPRAFQYF. The CDR3 DNA follows: TGCAGTGCTCCCAGGGCCTTCCAGTACTTC.

This chain joins TRBV9 and TRBJ2-4; tentatively, D is TRBD2 (6 bases). Trimming pared 4 bases from V and 8 bases from J, leaving 22 bases between. The CDR3 is made up of 16 amino acids. Germline V lookup: CDR1 SGDLS, CDR2 YYNGEE. CDR3 loop: CASSPRWGGEKDIQYF. Written as DNA, the CDR3 is TGTGCCAGCAGCCCCCGTTGGGGCGGGGAGAAGGACATTCAGTACTTC.

The genes are TRBV28 and TRBJ1-2, with TRBD1 identical over 7 bases. V lost 6 bases to trimming and J lost 0 bases; unmatched junction nucleotides: 7. The germline CDR1 and CDR2 sequences are MDHEN and SYDVKM. This CDR3 has 15 amino acids. CDR3 DNA: TGTGCCAGCAGGGGCTTGACAGGGCCTAACTATGGCTACACCTTC. Protein sequence: CASRGLTGPNYGYTF.

This rearrangement joins TRBV11-1 to TRBJ2-1; TRBD2 matches 14 bases. Trimming cost V 2 bases and J 4 bases; bases outside gene matches: 7. The CDR3 has 18 residues. Germline lookup yields CDR1 SGHAT and CDR2 FQDESV (reference sequence). CDR3: CASSLRGLAGVGYNEQFF. Written as DNA, the CDR3 is TGTGCCAGCAGCTTAAGGGGACTAGCGGGAGTGGGTTACAATGAGCAGTTCTTC.

The sample holds one count of this clone. This chain joins TRBV21-1 and TRBJ2-7; no DNA check was done on the table's D call, TRBD1. TRBV21-1 is deemed a pseudogene. The CDR3 contains 13 residues. The CDR3 DNA follows: TGTGCCAGCGCTCCCGGGACAAAGTACGAGCAGTACTTC. The encoded protein is CASAPGTKYEQYF.

The chain combines TRBV5-4 with TRBJ2-2; the D is unclear. Germline V gene sequence: CDR1 SGHNT, CDR2 YYREEE (reference sequence). This CDR3 has 13 residues. With 1 base removed from V and 3 bases from J, the gap between germline ends came to 4 bases. The DNA of the CDR3 is TGTGCCAGCAGCTTGCAGGACACCGGGGAGCTGTTTTTT. It is translated as CASSLQDTGELFF.

The V call is TRBV5-1, the J call TRBJ2-3; 8 bases agree with TRBD1. Germline CDR1 and CDR2: SGHRS and YFSETQ. V lost 5 bases, J lost 3 bases, and 5 bases stayed unmatched. The CDR3 has 14 residues. The CDR3 region is CASRRDRGTDTQYF. The CDR3 nucleotides read TGCGCCAGCAGGCGCGACAGGGGAACAGATACGCAGTATTTT.

The chain has TRBV2 and TRBJ2-2; D might be TRBD1 (7 bases). Trimming removed 8 bases from V and 1 base from J, with 14 bases in between. The CDR3 totals 15 residues. CDR1 and CDR2 from the germline V gene are SNHLY and FYNNEI. The CDR3 protein is CASGGGGLNTGELFF. The CDR3 region has the DNA TGTGCCAGCGGAGGAGGGGGCTTGAACACCGGGGAGCTGTTTTTT.

The chain recombines TRBV19 with TRBJ2-3; 8 positions agree with TRBD1. The CDR3 is made up of 14 amino acids. Germline CDR1 is LNHDA and CDR2 is SQIVND (reference sequence). The J segment lost 3 bases and the V segment lost 9 bases, leaving 8 bases of the junction unmatched. CDR3 amino acids: CASREQGATDTQYF. In DNA form, the CDR3 reads TGTGCCAGCCGGGAGCAGGGGGCGACAGATACGCAGTATTTT.

CDR3 sequence: CASSLTRPTDTQYF. The CDR3, as DNA: TGTGCCAGCAGCTTAACGCGGCCCACAGATACGCAGTATTTT. The chain links TRBV7-2 to TRBJ2-3; D is ambiguous. CDR1 and CDR2 from the germline V gene are SGHTA and FQGNSA. The V end was cut by 2 bases, the J end by 2 bases, with 8 bases between. The CDR3 runs to 14 residues.

The J gene is TRBJ1-3, the V gene TRBV15; no firm D call. Per germline, CDR1 LNHNV and CDR2 YYDKDF (reference sequence). This CDR3 comprises 15 residues. Trimming removed 5 bases from V and 2 bases from J, with 13 bases in between. Written as DNA, the CDR3 is TGTGCCACCAGCTTTCACAACCAAGCTGGAAACACCATATATTTT. Protein product: CATSFHNQAGNTIYF.

The V call is TRBV7-9, the J call TRBJ2-7, with 9 bases that match TRBD1. V lost 6 bases and J lost 5; bases outside the gene matches: 8. This CDR3 has 14 residues. From germline, CDR1 is SEHNR and CDR2 FQNEAQ (reference sequence). The CDR3 spells CASSLQTGGNEQYF. CDR3 DNA: TGTGCCAGCAGTCTTCAGACAGGGGGAAACGAGCAGTACTTC.

This chain joins TRBV28 and TRBJ1-2; no reliable D call. CDR3 size: 13 residues. V was cut by 7 bases and J by 8 bases, with 17 bases left in between. Looked up from germline, CDR1 is MDHEN and CDR2 is SYDVKM. CDR3 bases: TGTGCCAGCACCCCAAACGGGAGCAGGGGCTACACCTTC. The encoded protein is CASTPNGSRGYTF.

The rearrangement links TRBV29-1 to TRBJ2-1; TRBD2 matches 12 bases. J lost 6 bases, V lost 3 bases, and 3 bases had no gene match. CDR3 length equals 14 residues. The germline V gene encodes CDR1 SQVTM and CDR2 ANQGSEA. Written as DNA, the CDR3 is TGCAGCGTTGAGTGGACTAGCGGGACCAATGAGCAGTTCTTC. This sequence encodes CSVEWTSGTNEQFF.

The gene calls are TRBV2 and TRBJ2-5; a possible D gene is TRBD2 (5 bases). With 6 bases removed from V and 1 base from J, the gap between germline ends came to 6 bases. The CDR3 totals 12 residues. CDR1 and CDR2 (germline): SNHLY, FYNNEI. CDR3 protein: CASSRGQETQYF. The CDR3 DNA reads as TGTGCCAGCAGCCGGGGCCAAGAGACCCAGTACTTC.

The rearrangement links TRBV19 to TRBJ1-5, with D tentatively TRBD1 (6 bases). CDR3 size: 16 residues. V was pared by 5 bases and J by 0 bases, with 14 bases between. Germline CDR1 reads LNHDA; CDR2 reads SQIVND (reference sequence). The CDR3 loop reads CASSPVTGYSNQPQHF. CDR3 coding DNA: TGTGCCAGTAGTCCCGTGACAGGATATAGCAATCAGCCCCAGCATTTT.

This clone was seen once. The V gene is TRBV29-1, the J gene TRBJ2-7; 12 positions match TRBD2. Trimming cost V 1 base and J 3 bases; bases outside gene matches: 4. Germline CDR1 is SQVTM and CDR2 is ANQGSEA. The length of the CDR3 is 15 residues. In DNA form, the CDR3 reads TGCAGCGTTGAAGGGACTAGCGGGGAAGACTACGAGCAGTACTTC. This encodes CSVEGTSGEDYEQYF.

The J gene is TRBJ2-5, the V gene TRBV25-1; D is perhaps TRBD2 (5 bases). TRBJ2-7 matches the DNA end more closely, so the J call is doubtful. The length of the CDR3 is 14 residues. The germline CDR1 and CDR2 sequences are MGHDK and SYGVNS. CDR3 in DNA: TGTGCCAGCAGTGAATCGGGGTTTTCCTACGAGCAGTACTTC. It specifies CASSESGFSYEQYF.

CDR3 sequence (DNA): TGTGCCAGCAGCCTCCTGGTAGCCTACCCCAATGAGCAGTTCTTC. Translation: CASSLLVAYPNEQFF. The V gene is TRBV16, the J gene TRBJ2-1; D is unresolved. The CDR3 length is 15 residues. In germline, CDR1 is KGHSY, CDR2 FQNENV. Between the trimmed V and J ends, which lost 4 bases and 6 bases, there was a span of 16 bases.

This clone was seen more than once but under ten times. The chain couples TRBV6-1 to TRBJ2-3, with D unresolved. Germline V gene lookup returns CDR1 MNHNS and CDR2 SASEGT. The CDR3 sequence is 11 residues long. The V end lost 5 bases, the J end lost 6 bases, and 6 bases lay between the germline ends. CDR3 DNA sequence: TGTGCCAGCAGTCGGTGGGATACGCAGTATTTT. The encoded protein is CASSRWDTQYF.

This clone appeared a few times. CDR3 DNA: TGCGCCAGCAGTCTAGACGGAGCATCTGGAAACACCATATATTTT. Translation: CASSLDGASGNTIYF. The chain couples TRBV5-1 to TRBJ1-3; D is unresolved. Germline lookup yields CDR1 SGHRS and CDR2 YFSETQ. CDR3 length: 15 residues. V was shortened by 5 bases and J by 1 base, with 13 bases between the two germline ends.

V and J are TRBV11-2 and TRBJ1-1; no firm D call. V shed 5 bases and J shed 6 bases, with 19 bases lying between them. CDR3 length: 15 residues. The germline V gene encodes CDR1 SGHAT and CDR2 FQNNGV. The CDR3 region is CASSLNQRIGAEAFF. The CDR3 nucleotides are TGTGCCAGCAGCCTTAACCAGAGGATTGGCGCTGAAGCTTTCTTT.

The chain is built from TRBV5-6 and TRBJ2-5; D possibly corresponds to TRBD2 (5 bases). The V and J ends lost 2 bases and 1 base respectively, with 12 bases between them. CDR1 is SGHDT and CDR2 is YYEEEE in the germline V gene. This CDR3 contains 15 residues. In nucleotides, the CDR3 is TGTGCCAGCAGCTTTGAGGGCGGTCCCCAAGAGACCCAGTACTTC. This encodes CASSFEGGPQETQYF.

This chain joins TRBV5-1 and TRBJ2-5, with 7 bases matching TRBD1. This CDR3 spans 14 amino acids. Trimming cost V 4 bases and J 1 base; bases outside gene matches: 4. Germline CDR1 reads SGHRS; CDR2 reads YFSETQ. The CDR3 DNA sequence: TGCGCCAGCAGCGGCGACAGGGCCCAAGAGACCCAGTACTTC. Translated: CASSGDRAQETQYF.

This clone was recorded once. V is TRBV6-1 and J is TRBJ1-5, with D possibly TRBD1 on 6 matching bases. The germline V gene encodes CDR1 MNHNS and CDR2 SASEGT. V lost 7 bases and J lost 2, with 15 bases in between. The CDR3 has 15 residues. In DNA form, the CDR3 reads TGTGCCAGCAATACAGGGATTTCGGGCAATCAGCCCCAGCATTTT. The encoded protein is CASNTGISGNQPQHF.